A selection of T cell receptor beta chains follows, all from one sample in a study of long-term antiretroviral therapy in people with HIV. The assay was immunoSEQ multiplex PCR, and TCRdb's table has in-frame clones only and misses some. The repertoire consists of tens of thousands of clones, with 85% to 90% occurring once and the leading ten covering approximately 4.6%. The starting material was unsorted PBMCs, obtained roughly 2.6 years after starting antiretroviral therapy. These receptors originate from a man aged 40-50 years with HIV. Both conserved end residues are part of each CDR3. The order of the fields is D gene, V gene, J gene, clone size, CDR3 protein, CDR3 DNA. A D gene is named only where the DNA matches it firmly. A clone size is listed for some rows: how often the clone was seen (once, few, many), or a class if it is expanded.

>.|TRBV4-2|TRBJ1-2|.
CASSQGPGTFEGYTF
TGTGCCAGCAGCCAAGGTCCCGGGACCTTTGAGGGCTACACCTTC
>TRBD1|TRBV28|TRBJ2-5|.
CASSLGQGVRETQYF
TGTGCCAGCAGTTTGGGTCAGGGGGTACGAGAGACCCAGTACTTC
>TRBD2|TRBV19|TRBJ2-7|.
CASSTNSLLSGRAMYEQYF
TGTGCCAGTAGTACCAATTCCCTCCTTAGCGGGAGGGCCATGTACGAGCAGTACTTC
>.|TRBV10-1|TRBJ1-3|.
CASSEDLGNTIYF
TGCGCCAGCAGTGAGGACCTTGGAAACACCATATATTTT
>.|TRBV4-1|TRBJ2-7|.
CASSLAVPSYEQYF
TGCGCCAGCAGCCTAGCGGTCCCCTCCTACGAGCAGTACTTC
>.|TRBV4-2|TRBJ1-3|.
CASSQDPYSTSGNTIYF
TGTGCCAGCAGCCAGGATCCCTACAGTACCTCTGGAAACACCATATATTTT
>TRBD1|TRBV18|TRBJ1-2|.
CASSPETGLNYGYTF
TGTGCCAGCTCACCGGAGACAGGGTTGAACTATGGCTACACCTTC
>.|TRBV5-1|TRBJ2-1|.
CASSLFTGSGNEQFF
TGCGCCAGCAGCTTGTTCACAGGGAGTGGCAATGAGCAGTTCTTC
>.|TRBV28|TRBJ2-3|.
CASSPLVGYPPADTQYF
TGTGCCAGCAGTCCCCTGGTGGGGTACCCTCCAGCAGATACGCAGTATTTT
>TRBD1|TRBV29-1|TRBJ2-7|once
CSVRRGDRSSYEQYF
TGCAGCGTTCGGCGCGGGGACAGGAGCTCCTACGAGCAGTACTTC
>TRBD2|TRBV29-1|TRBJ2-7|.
CSVISSGSVPPPEQYF
TGCAGCGTTATTTCCAGCGGGAGTGTTCCGCCCCCCGAGCAGTACTTC
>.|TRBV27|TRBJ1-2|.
CASSTGRSGYTF
TGTGCCAGCAGTACAGGGAGAAGTGGCTACACCTTC
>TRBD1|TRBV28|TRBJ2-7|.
CASSFTTGAEQYF
TGTGCCAGCAGTTTTACCACAGGGGCCGAGCAGTACTTC
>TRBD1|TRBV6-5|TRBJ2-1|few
CASSRTGGHEQFF
TGTGCCAGCAGTAGGACAGGGGGTCATGAGCAGTTCTTC
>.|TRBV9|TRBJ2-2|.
CASSPRANTGELFF
TGTGCCAGCAGCCCCCGGGCCAACACCGGGGAGCTGTTTTTT
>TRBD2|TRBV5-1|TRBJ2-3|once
CASSLGGGGGTDTQYF
TGCGCCAGCAGCTTGGGCGGGGGGGGCGGCACAGATACGCAGTATTTT
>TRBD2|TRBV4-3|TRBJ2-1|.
CASSQKGRGLAGGEQFF
TGCGCCAGCAGCCAAAAGGGACGTGGGCTAGCGGGGGGCGAGCAGTTCTTC
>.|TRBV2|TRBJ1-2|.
CASSDVSRWEANYGYTF
TGTGCCAGCAGTGATGTCTCACGGTGGGAAGCTAACTATGGCTACACCTTC
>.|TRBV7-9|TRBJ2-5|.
CASSPLTGDQETQYF
TGTGCCAGCAGCCCCCTCACCGGGGACCAAGAGACCCAGTACTTC
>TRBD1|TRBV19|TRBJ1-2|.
CASRNRGQRHGYTF
TGTGCCAGTAGAAACAGGGGGCAACGGCATGGCTACACCTTC
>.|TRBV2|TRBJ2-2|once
CASSDPPNTGELFF
TGTGCCAGCAGTGATCCACCGAACACCGGGGAGCTGTTTTTT
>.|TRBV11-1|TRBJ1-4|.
CASSRTVNNEKLFF
TGTGCCAGCAGCCGGACAGTGAATAATGAAAAACTGTTTTTT
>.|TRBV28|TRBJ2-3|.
CASKKSTDTQYF
TGTGCCAGCAAGAAAAGCACAGATACGCAGTATTTT
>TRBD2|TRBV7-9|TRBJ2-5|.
CASSFGWEGSKETQYF
TGTGCCAGCAGCTTTGGGTGGGAGGGGAGCAAGGAGACCCAGTACTTC
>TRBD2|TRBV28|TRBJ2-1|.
CASSFLVVEREGTRDEQFF
TGTGCCAGCAGTTTTTTGGTGGTAGAGCGGGAGGGGACTAGAGATGAGCAGTTCTTC
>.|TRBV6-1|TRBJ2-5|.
CASSPGRGFQETQYF
TGTGCCAGCAGTCCTGGGCGCGGTTTCCAAGAGACCCAGTACTTC
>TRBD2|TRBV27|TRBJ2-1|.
CASSLVASGYNEQFF
TGTGCCAGCAGTTTGGTGGCTAGCGGCTACAATGAGCAGTTCTTC
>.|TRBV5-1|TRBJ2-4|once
CASSLAYNDIQYF
TGCGCCAGCAGCTTGGCATACAACGACATTCAGTACTTC
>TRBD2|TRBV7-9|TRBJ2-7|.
CASSSPREGPDEQYF
TGTGCCAGCAGTTCACCGCGGGAGGGCCCGGACGAGCAGTACTTC
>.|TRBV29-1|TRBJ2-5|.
CSVDRGAQETQYF
TGCAGCGTTGACCGGGGGGCCCAAGAGACCCAGTACTTC
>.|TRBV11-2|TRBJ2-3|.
CASSLAGSFTDTQYF
TGTGCCAGCAGCTTAGCCGGGTCTTTCACAGATACGCAGTATTTT
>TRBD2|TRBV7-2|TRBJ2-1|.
CATKRDYSIDEQFF
TGTGCCACCAAGCGGGACTACAGCATAGATGAGCAGTTCTTC
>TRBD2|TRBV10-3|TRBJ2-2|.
CAISGLPPGLANTGELFF
TGTGCCATCAGTGGACTGCCACCGGGACTAGCGAACACCGGGGAGCTGTTTTTT
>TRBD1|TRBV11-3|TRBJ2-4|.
CASSLTGQGAQNIQYF
TGTGCCAGCAGCTTGACCGGACAGGGGGCGCAAAACATTCAGTACTTC
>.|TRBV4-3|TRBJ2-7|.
CASSPSRRGLIQQYF
TGCGCCAGCAGCCCGTCCCGGAGGGGGCTGATCCAGCAGTACTTC
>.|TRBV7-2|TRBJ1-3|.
CASSPEGTSTGNTIYF
TGTGCCAGCAGCCCCGAGGGAACATCTACTGGAAACACCATATATTTT
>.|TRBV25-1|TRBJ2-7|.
CASSYAGSYEQYF
TGTGCCAGCAGTTACGCGGGTTCCTACGAGCAGTACTTC
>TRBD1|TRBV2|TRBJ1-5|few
CASSLPKDRGTTLGNQPQHF
TGTGCCAGCAGTCTACCCAAAGACAGGGGGACCACGTTGGGCAATCAGCCCCAGCATTTT
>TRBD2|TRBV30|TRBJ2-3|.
CAWSSGNTDTQYF
TGTGCCTGGAGTAGCGGGAACACAGATACGCAGTATTTT
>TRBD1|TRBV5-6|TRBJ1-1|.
CASSGTGTGAPEAFF
TGTGCCAGCAGCGGTACCGGGACAGGGGCTCCTGAAGCTTTCTTT
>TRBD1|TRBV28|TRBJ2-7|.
CASSLVTTGGIYEQYF
TGTGCCAGCAGTTTAGTCACGACAGGGGGCATTTACGAGCAGTACTTC
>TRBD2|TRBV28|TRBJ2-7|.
CASSLLAELYEQYF
TGTGCCAGCAGTTTACTAGCGGAGCTATACGAGCAGTACTTC
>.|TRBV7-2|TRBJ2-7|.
CASSLSGVSYEQYF
TGTGCCAGCAGCCTTAGTGGGGTGTCCTACGAGCAGTACTTC
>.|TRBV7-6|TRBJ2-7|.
CASSSAPTGGVEQYF
TGTGCCAGCAGCTCCGCGCCTACAGGGGGGGTCGAGCAGTACTTC
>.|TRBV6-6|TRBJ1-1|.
CASSPNTEAFF
TGTGCCAGCAGCCCCAACACTGAAGCTTTCTTT
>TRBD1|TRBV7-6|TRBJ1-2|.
CASTLQGGEGYTF
TGTGCCAGCACCTTACAGGGGGGAGAGGGCTACACCTTC
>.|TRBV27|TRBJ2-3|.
CASSLRALTLVSDTQYF
TGTGCCAGCAGTTTAAGGGCACTTACCTTGGTCTCAGATACGCAGTATTTT
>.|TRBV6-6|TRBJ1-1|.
CASGRVNTEAFF
TGTGCCAGCGGGAGGGTGAACACTGAAGCTTTCTTT
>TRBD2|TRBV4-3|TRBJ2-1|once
CASSQELRMTSGSQGEQFF
TGCGCCAGCAGCCAGGAGTTACGGATGACTAGCGGGAGCCAAGGTGAGCAGTTCTTC